The next 8 T cell receptor beta chains were all read from a single sample in a study of blood T cell repertoires in COVID-19. Profiled with immunoSEQ multiplex PCR; TCRdb holds only in-frame clones, not every one. Here the sample spans tens of thousands of clones, over 75% being singletons. The specimen was peripheral blood. These receptors were obtained from a human donor in a cohort sampled during active COVID-19.

This sequence joins TRBV11-3 and TRBJ2-1; 8 bases match TRBD2. The CDR3 length is 16 residues. V trimming: 5 bases; J trimming: 1 base; junction bases outside the gene matches: 7. Germline loops: CDR1 SGHNT, CDR2 YENEEA. In DNA form, the CDR3 reads TGTGCCAGCAGCCCGAAGCGGGAGTGGTCCTACAATGAGCAGTTCTTC. Its translation is CASSPKREWSYNEQFF.

The V call is TRBV5-1, the J call TRBJ1-4, with D unresolved. Trimming left V 0 bases short and J 6 bases short, with 9 bases between. Germline CDR1 is SGHRS and CDR2 is YFSETQ. CDR3 length: 14 amino acids. CDR3 protein: CASSLDGLDEKLFF. In DNA, the CDR3 is TGCGCCAGCAGCTTGGACGGACTGGATGAAAAACTGTTTTTT.

This chain links TRBV7-9 with TRBJ2-7; 8 bases agree with TRBD1. Germline CDR1 reads SEHNR; CDR2 reads FQNEAQ (reference sequence). The CDR3 length is 13 residues. V lost 5 bases and J lost 5; bases outside the gene matches: 5. The CDR3 reads CASSISTGDEQYF. CDR3 sequence (DNA): TGTGCCAGCAGCATCTCGACAGGGGACGAGCAGTACTTC.

The CDR3 DNA reads TGTGCCAGCAGCCGGGAGGGTCGCAATCAGCCCCAGCATTTT. Translation: CASSREGRNQPQHF. The rearrangement joins TRBV13 to TRBJ1-5; D unclear. There are 14 residues in the CDR3. In germline, CDR1 is PRHDT, CDR2 FYEKMQ (reference sequence). V was trimmed by 5 bases and J by 2 bases, leaving 10 bases between them. The full variable domain, its missing parts supplied by reference TRBV13 and TRBJ1-5, is AAGVIQSPRHLIKEKRETATLKCYPIPRHDTVYWYQQGPGQDPQFLISFYEKMQSDKGSIPDRFSAQQFSDYHSELNMSSLELGDSALYFCASSREGRNQPQHFGDGTRLSIL.

V and J are TRBV4-1 and TRBJ2-1; 11 bases fit TRBD2. This CDR3 spans 15 amino acids. Germline trimming cut 1 base from V and 4 bases from J; bases unmatched to any gene: 0. Looked up from germline, CDR1 is MGHRA and CDR2 is YSYEKL. Here the CDR3 reads CASSQGTSGYNEQFF. The CDR3, as DNA: TGCGCCAGCAGCCAAGGGACTAGCGGGTACAATGAGCAGTTCTTC.

This clone was counted only a few times. The chain is built from TRBV4-3 and TRBJ1-1; 11 positions agree with TRBD1. After removal of 4 bases from V and 5 bases from J, the junction contained 6 bases not matched to a gene. Germline CDR1 reads LGHNA; CDR2 reads YSLEER. The CDR3 is 15 residues long. CDR3 residues: CASSRRDRGGTEAFF. The CDR3 DNA is TGCGCCAGCAGCCGAAGGGACAGGGGGGGAACTGAAGCTTTCTTT.

The J gene is TRBJ1-2, the V gene TRBV6-5; the match to TRBD1 covers 7 bases. The CDR3 contains 15 residues. Trimming at V came to 4 bases and at J to 1 base, leaving 6 bases not matched to a gene. Looked up from germline, CDR1 is MNHEY and CDR2 is SVGAGI. The CDR3 sequence: CASSSRQGGNYGYTF. The CDR3 DNA reads TGTGCCAGCAGTTCGCGGCAGGGGGGTAACTATGGCTACACCTTC.

The chain recombines TRBV5-6 with TRBJ1-2; D remains ambiguous. The CDR3 is 14 amino acids. Trimming removed 0 bases from V and 8 bases from J, with 14 bases in between. Germline CDR1 is SGHDT and CDR2 is YYEEEE. CDR3: CASSLARPPRGYTF. CDR3 DNA sequence: TGTGCCAGCAGCTTGGCACGGCCCCCGAGGGGCTACACCTTC.